These 32 T cell receptor beta chains were all obtained from the same sample, sequenced in a study of T cell repertoires in cytomegalovirus infection. No antigen is known for these receptors. TCRdb redid the calling of the reads with MiXCR, one entry per CDR3 protein. The sample lists a few hundred thousand distinct CDR3 sequences; roughly 43% were seen once. The sequenced sample was cultured PBMCs, obtained from culture after CMV antigen stimulation. All receptors derive from a human donor in good health (CMV status not recorded). Some clones in this sample may be carry-over from other donors' samples.

This clonotype was observed a few times. The rearrangement uses TRBV7-9 and TRBJ2-5, with a weak D call TRBD1 (6 bases). Germline V lookup: CDR1 SEHNR, CDR2 FQNEAQ (reference sequence). This CDR3 region has 14 residues. V lost 5 bases to trimming and J lost 2 bases, with 12 bases between them. DNA of the CDR3: TGTGCCAGCAGCGACAGGACACTTCAAGAGACCCAGTACTTC. It encodes CASSDRTLQETQYF. The whole variable domain, remainder taken from reference TRBV7-9 and TRBJ2-5, is DTGVSQNPRHKITKRGQNVTFRCDPISEHNRLYWYRQTLGQGPEFLTYFQNEAQLEKSRLLSDRFSAERPKGSFSTLEIQRTEQGDSAMYLCASSDRTLQETQYFGPGTRLLVL.

J is TRBJ2-3 and V is TRBV11-2, with D perhaps TRBD2 (7 bases). V shed 4 bases and J shed 4 bases, with 12 bases lying between them. Germline CDR1 reads SGHAT; CDR2 reads FQNNGV. CDR3 length: 14 amino acids. The chain's CDR3 is CASSSRGGADTQYF. The CDR3 region has the DNA TGTGCCAGCAGCTCAAGAGGGGGGGCAGATACGCAGTATTTT.

The CDR3 bases are TGTGCCAGCAGCTCCACTTTGTACCAAGAGACCCAGTACTTC. It translates to CASSSTLYQETQYF. The chain has TRBV11-2 and TRBJ2-5; D ambiguous. Germline V gives CDR1 SGHAT, CDR2 FQNNGV. V was clipped by 4 bases and J by 0 bases, with 9 bases between them. The CDR3 totals 14 residues.

The sample holds a few counts of this clonotype. V and J are TRBV24-1 and TRBJ2-3; 7 nucleotides agree with TRBD1. CDR1 and CDR2 from the germline V gene are KGHDR and SFDVKD. V was clipped by 4 bases and J by 0 bases; unmatched bases: 3. This CDR3 comprises 15 residues. The CDR3 region is CATSDPGQSTDTQYF. As DNA, the CDR3 is TGTGCCACCAGTGACCCGGGACAGAGCACAGATACGCAGTATTTT.

This chain joins TRBV5-1 and TRBJ2-1; D might be TRBD1 (6 bases). Deletions cut 4 bases from V and 7 bases from J, with 9 bases between. Germline V gene data show CDR1 as SGHRS and CDR2 as YFSETQ. The CDR3 runs to 12 residues. The CDR3 sequence: CASSVQGNEQFF. DNA of the CDR3: TGCGCCAGCAGCGTGCAGGGGAATGAGCAGTTCTTC.

V usage is TRBV7-8 and J usage is TRBJ2-3, with D unclear. Germline loops: CDR1 SGHVS, CDR2 FQNEAQ. The CDR3 consists of 15 residues. V lost 4 bases, J lost 6 bases, and 17 bases lay in between. The chain's CDR3 is CASSSIEFVGDTQYF. DNA of the CDR3: TGTGCCAGCAGCTCCATAGAATTCGTGGGGGATACGCAGTATTTT.

V and J are TRBV6-1 and TRBJ1-2; 8 nucleotides match TRBD1. Germline trimming cut 4 bases from V and 12 bases from J; bases unmatched to any gene: 10. CDR3 length: 13 residues. The germline V gene has CDR1 MNHNS and CDR2 SASEGT. The CDR3 sequence is CASSVETGQGHTF. The CDR3 DNA is TGTGCCAGCAGTGTGGAAACCGGACAGGGACACACCTTC.

This clonotype was counted between two and nine times. The CDR3 is CASSIDPPGGLYEQYF. In DNA, the CDR3 is TGTGCCAGTAGTATAGACCCTCCAGGGGGCCTCTACGAGCAGTACTTC. The chain uses TRBV19 and TRBJ2-7; 8 bases align to TRBD1. The CDR3 consists of 16 residues. The V gene's germline CDR1 is LNHDA and CDR2 SQIVND (reference sequence). Trimming at V came to 0 bases and at J to 3 bases, leaving 7 bases not matched to a gene.

The genes are TRBV2 and TRBJ2-1; 8 positions agree with TRBD2. The CDR3 length is 14 residues. V was pared by 11 bases and J by 0 bases, with 6 bases of the junction left unmatched. Germline V gives CDR1 SNHLY, CDR2 FYNNEI. The CDR3 DNA is TGTGCCCAGTCCGGGGGGGTCTCCTACAATGAGCAGTTCTTC. Translating gives CAQSGGVSYNEQFF.

This clonotype was seen a few times. This chain uses TRBV12-3 or TRBV12-4 with TRBJ1-3; 7 bases fit TRBD1. The junction had 6 bases not matched to a gene; V was cut back by 6 bases and J by 4 bases. The CDR3 is made up of 14 amino acids. The CDR3 region is CASSADRAGNTIYF. DNA for the CDR3: TGTGCCAGCAGCGCAGACAGGGCCGGAAACACCATATATTTT.

The chain couples TRBV18 to TRBJ2-5; 9 nucleotides line up with TRBD2. V trimming: 0 bases; J trimming: 3 bases; junction bases outside the gene matches: 2. Per germline, CDR1 KGHSH and CDR2 LQKENI. CDR3 length equals 15 residues. The CDR3: CASSPPAGGEETQYF. Here the CDR3 DNA reads TGTGCCAGCTCACCACCAGCGGGGGGAGAAGAGACCCAGTACTTC. Using reference TRBV18 and TRBJ2-5 for the parts outside the CDR3, the full variable domain is NAGVMQNPRHLVRRRGQEARLRCSPMKGHSHVYWYRQLPEEGLKFMVYLQKENIIDESGMPKERFSAEFPKEGPSILRIQQVVRGDSAAYFCASSPPAGGEETQYFGPGTRLLVL.

J is TRBJ2-1 and V is TRBV18; the D gene is possibly TRBD1 (6 bases). Trimming cost V 2 bases and J 3 bases, with 11 bases left between them. Germline V gene sequence: CDR1 KGHSH, CDR2 LQKENI. The CDR3 extends over 15 amino acids. The DNA of the CDR3 is TGTGCCAGCTCACCAAGGCAGGGGTTCTACAATGAGCAGTTCTTC. Translating it yields CASSPRQGFYNEQFF.

V is TRBV7-8 and J is TRBJ1-4; TRBD1 matches at 11 bases. Per the germline V gene, CDR1 is SGHVS and CDR2 is FQNEAQ. The length of the CDR3 is 17 residues. V lost 4 bases and J lost 0; bases outside the gene matches: 4. The CDR3 loop reads CASSSPGQGATNEKLFF. CDR3 sequence (DNA): TGTGCCAGCAGCTCTCCGGGACAGGGGGCAACTAATGAAAAACTGTTTTTT.

Notes on this clonotype: A much larger clone differs by one base, so this may be a read error. The DNA for the CDR3 is TGTGCCAGCAGCTTAGCCACCTACGAGCAGTACTTC. Its translation: CASSLATYEQYF. The genes are TRBV7-2 and TRBJ2-7; unclear D gene. Trimming stripped 0 bases from V and 2 bases from J, with 2 bases between. This CDR3 contains 12 residues. CDR1 SGHTA and CDR2 FQGNSA come from the germline V gene.

V is TRBV6-2 or TRBV6-3 and J is TRBJ2-2, with 7 bases identical to TRBD1. Germline V lookup: CDR1 MNHEY, CDR2 SVGEGT. J lost 5 bases, V lost 6 bases, and 9 bases had no gene match. The CDR3 is 15 residues long. The CDR3 region is CASSNRGPGTGELFF. The CDR3 nucleotides read TGTGCCAGCAGCAACAGGGGCCCAGGGACCGGGGAGCTGTTTTTT.

The chain employs TRBV2 and TRBJ1-4; D may be TRBD1 (5 bases). Deletions cut 8 bases from V and 6 bases from J, with 13 bases between. Per germline, CDR1 SNHLY and CDR2 FYNNEI. The CDR3 contains 13 residues. The CDR3 spells CASLGRVYEKLFF. CDR3 nucleotides: TGTGCCAGCTTGGGCAGGGTTTATGAAAAACTGTTTTTT.

This clonotype was counted only a few times. J is TRBJ2-3 and V is TRBV7-2; 9 bases align to TRBD2. Germline V CDR1 and CDR2: SGHTA, FQGNSA. With 2 bases clipped from V and 1 base from J, the junction kept 4 bases outside the gene matches. This CDR3 region has 16 residues. The DNA for the CDR3 is TGTGCCAGCAGCTTATCCGTAGCGGGGGGCACAGATACGCAGTATTTT. Translating gives CASSLSVAGGTDTQYF.

V and J are TRBV12-3 or TRBV12-4 and TRBJ2-3; 10 nucleotides agree with TRBD2. The CDR3 is 19 residues long. Trimming took 6 bases from V and 3 from J; bases not matched to a gene: 18. The CDR3 DNA reads TGTGCCAGCAGCCATCAACTAGGGACTAGCGTGGGGGCAACAGATACGCAGTATTTT. Amino acids: CASSHQLGTSVGATDTQYF.

The rearrangement links TRBV5-6 to TRBJ2-3; 8 bases agree with TRBD1. From germline, CDR1 is SGHDT and CDR2 YYEEEE. CDR3 length: 14 residues. V trimming: 1 base; J trimming: 5 bases; junction bases outside the gene matches: 3. The DNA for the CDR3 is TGTGCCAGCAGCTTGCGAACAGGGGGAGATACGCAGTATTTT. It translates to CASSLRTGGDTQYF.

This chain joins TRBV7-6 and TRBJ2-3; the D gene is possibly TRBD2 (5 bases). This CDR3 region has 13 residues. V lost 5 bases and J lost 5, with 11 bases in between. CDR1 and CDR2 from the germline V gene are SGHVS and FNYEAQ. The chain's CDR3 is CASSQLAGDTQYF. The CDR3, as DNA: TGTGCCAGCAGCCAGCTGGCGGGAGATACGCAGTATTTT.

This clonotype was seen a few times. The genes are TRBV2 and TRBJ2-3; 9 bases are shared with TRBD2. Trimming cost V 2 bases and J 5 bases; bases outside gene matches: 8. The germline CDR1 and CDR2 sequences are SNHLY and FYNNEI. The CDR3 covers 16 residues. This CDR3 reads CASSESSSGGIDTQYF. CDR3 nucleotide sequence: TGTGCCAGCAGTGAAAGTTCCAGCGGGGGGATAGATACGCAGTATTTT.

The gene calls are TRBV11-1 and TRBJ2-1, with 10 bases that match TRBD2. Germline values: CDR1 SGHAT, CDR2 FQDESV (reference sequence). The CDR3 totals 15 residues. V lost 5 bases and J lost 5; bases outside the gene matches: 6. The CDR3 DNA sequence: TGTGCCAGCAGCGTTCTAGCGGGAGAAGACAATGAGCAGTTCTTC. Translated, it gives CASSVLAGEDNEQFF.

This sequence joins TRBV28 and TRBJ2-1; TRBD2 matches at 8 bases. The V gene end was trimmed by 2 bases and the J gene end by 3 bases; junction bases not matched to a gene: 6. CDR3 length: 16 amino acids. Looked up from germline, CDR1 is MDHEN and CDR2 is SYDVKM. CDR3 amino acids: CASSLIGRDGYNEQFF. The CDR3 bases are TGTGCCAGCAGTTTAATCGGGAGGGATGGCTACAATGAGCAGTTCTTC.

This clonotype was seen a single time. This chain uses TRBV29-1 with TRBJ2-3; possible D gene TRBD2, 5 bases. Germline assignment: CDR1 SQVTM and CDR2 ANQGSEA. Deletions cut 4 bases from V and 2 bases from J, with 13 bases between. The CDR3 consists of 14 residues. The CDR3 coding sequence is TGCAGCGTTGTGGGGAGTGGGAACACAGATACGCAGTATTTT. Amino acids: CSVVGSGNTDTQYF.

This clonotype occurred a few times. This rearrangement joins TRBV5-4 to TRBJ2-4; D unresolved. Germline CDR1 and CDR2: SGHNT and YYREEE (reference sequence). V was cut by 3 bases and J by 0 bases, with 13 bases left in between. This CDR3 is built from 16 residues. The CDR3 nucleotides read TGTGCCAGCAGCTCGGCCAGCGTGGGAGCCAAAAACATTCAGTACTTC. It yields the protein CASSSASVGAKNIQYF.

The CDR3 DNA reads as TGTGCCACCAGCACTACCCGAAGGCGGGAGTATGGCGAGCAGTACTTC. Protein product: CATSTTRRREYGEQYF. The V gene is TRBV15, the J gene TRBJ2-7, with 7 bases that match TRBD2. Germline-derived CDR1 and CDR2 are LNHNV and YYDKDF (reference sequence). The V and J ends lost 4 bases and 6 bases, in that order; junction bases with no gene match: 15. The CDR3 loop spans 16 amino acids.

The genes are TRBV12-3 or TRBV12-4 and TRBJ2-7; D unresolved. Trimming took 8 bases from V and 1 from J, leaving 12 bases between them. CDR3 length equals 13 residues. The CDR3 DNA follows: TGTGCCAGCGGAGCAGTGGGTTCCTACGAGCAGTACTTC. Encoded protein: CASGAVGSYEQYF.

V gene TRBV20-1 combines with J gene TRBJ1-2; 9 bases fit TRBD1. The CDR3 totals 13 residues. The V gene end was trimmed by 6 bases and the J gene end by 4 bases; junction bases not matched to a gene: 6. Germline V gene data show CDR1 as DFQATT and CDR2 as SNEGSKA (reference sequence). The CDR3 DNA reads as TGCAGTGCCCCGGGACAGGGCCTCTATGGCTACACCTTC. It codes for CSAPGQGLYGYTF.

This clonotype was counted a few times. The chain is built from TRBV6-1 and TRBJ1-1; D is possibly TRBD1 (5 bases). V lost 2 bases and J 4 bases, leaving 20 bases between the germline ends. The CDR3 spans 17 residues. Germline values: CDR1 MNHNS, CDR2 SASEGT. Here the CDR3 DNA reads TGTGCCAGCAGTGAAAGATCGGGGGTGTGGACGGGCACTGAAGCTTTCTTT. Translated, it gives CASSERSGVWTGTEAFF.

This chain connects TRBV5-6 to TRBJ1-1, with 9 bases that match TRBD1. The CDR3 sequence is 18 residues long. Germline CDR1 and CDR2: SGHDT and YYEEEE. V was clipped by 0 bases and J by 0 bases; unmatched bases: 9. The CDR3 is CASSLELVGTGLNTEAFF. DNA for the CDR3: TGTGCCAGCAGCTTGGAATTGGTTGGGACAGGGTTGAACACTGAAGCTTTCTTT.

Many counts were recorded for this clonotype. The rearrangement joins TRBV7-2 to TRBJ1-4; 10 bases align to TRBD1. Germline lookup yields CDR1 SGHTA and CDR2 FQGNSA. The CDR3 consists of 15 residues. With V trimmed by 5 bases and J by 8 bases, 8 bases remained unmatched. The CDR3 here is CASSRDRGRQEKLFF. DNA for the CDR3: TGTGCCAGCAGCCGCGACAGGGGGCGCCAGGAAAAACTGTTTTTT.

This clonotype appeared a few times. This sequence joins TRBV29-1 and TRBJ2-3, with D maybe TRBD2 (6 bases). Germline CDR1 and CDR2: SQVTM and ANQGSEA. The ends were cut back, 4 bases at V and 0 bases at J, with 20 bases in the middle. This CDR3 spans 17 amino acids. This CDR3 is CSVGRDWTSGSTDTQYF. In nucleotides, the CDR3 is TGCAGCGTTGGGAGGGATTGGACATCAGGCAGCACAGATACGCAGTATTTT.